The clone carrying this T cell receptor (beta chain) was counted between two and nine times. Its antigen remains unidentified. The trim removed 3 bases at V and 9 bases at J, leaving 2 bases unmatched. The CDR3 is 11 residues long. CDR1 DFQATT and CDR2 SNEGSKA come from the germline V gene (reference sequence). The data were obtained in a study of CD8+ T cells in alopecia areata. General study findings and limits: Clarity of TCR sharing across patients fell short of that in mice, possibly HLA-related.

Extraction and reverse transcription of RNA yielded cDNA as the sequencing template. This table comes from immunoSEQ multiplex PCR, and its TCRdb copy is limited to in-frame clones, with some not included. Of 170,000 or so clones listed, 50% to 60% were seen once; the top ten hold about 15%. The source material was CD4+ T cells sorted from blood, sampled at week 0. This chain links TRBV20-1 with TRBJ2-1; 7 bases are a match to TRBD2. The sequence came from a human donor with alopecia areata. The CDR3 loop reads CSARTSLEQFF. The DNA for the CDR3 is TGCAGTGCTAGGACTAGCCTTGAGCAGTTCTTC.